The 8 T cell receptor beta chains listed next were all sequenced from one sample in a study of T cell responses to AZD1222 COVID-19 vaccine. Generated by immunoSEQ multiplex PCR, the TCRdb table keeps only in-frame clones and is missing some. The data hold 100,000 to 120,000 clones, with roughly 82% observed a single time. This material consisted of peripheral blood, taken on day 0 of AZD1222 vaccination. Every receptor here comes from an adult in good health.

V gene TRBV5-1 combines with J gene TRBJ1-6, with a possible D match to TRBD1 (6 bases). The CDR3 extends over 15 amino acids. V was trimmed by 4 bases and J by 6 bases, leaving 14 bases between them. CDR1 and CDR2 from the germline V gene are SGHRS and YFSETQ. The CDR3 DNA sequence: TGCGCCAGCAGCCTGGCGGGGGCGACTAATTCACCCCTCCACTTT. Translated, it gives CASSLAGATNSPLHF.

The chain links TRBV11-2 to TRBJ1-1, with 9 bases matching TRBD1. Losses at the gene ends were 5 bases for V and 1 base for J; bases not matched to a gene: 11. CDR1 and CDR2 (germline): SGHAT, FQNNGV. This CDR3 has 17 amino acids. The CDR3 region has the DNA TGTGCCAGCAGCCCGTCCCGGGACAGGGCCGAGAACACTGAAGCTTTCTTT. It is translated as CASSPSRDRAENTEAFF. The full variable domain, its missing parts supplied by reference TRBV11-2 and TRBJ1-1, is EAGVAQSPRYKIIEKRQSVAFWCNPISGHATLYWYQQILGQGPKLLIQFQNNGVVDDSQLPKDRFSAERLKGVDSTLKIQPAKLEDSAVYLCASSPSRDRAENTEAFFGQGTRLTVV.

The V and J genes are TRBV7-9 and TRBJ2-7; D assignment may be TRBD1 or TRBD2 (5 bases each). Germline V gene sequence: CDR1 SEHNR, CDR2 FQNEAQ (reference sequence). This CDR3 region has 15 residues. Between the trimmed V and J ends, which lost 2 bases and 2 bases, there was a span of 13 bases. This CDR3 reads CASSLQAGGPYEQYF. CDR3 in DNA: TGTGCCAGCAGCTTACAGGCTGGGGGTCCCTACGAGCAGTACTTC.

A few counts support this clone. The V call is TRBV24-1, the J call TRBJ2-1, with 9 bases aligning to TRBD1. This CDR3 region has 17 residues. V lost 4 bases, J lost 4 bases, and 10 bases stayed unmatched. Germline-derived CDR1 and CDR2 are KGHDR and SFDVKD. The CDR3 coding sequence is TGTGCCACCAGTGACGGGACAGGGAGGGGGGGGTACAATGAGCAGTTCTTC. Translated: CATSDGTGRGGYNEQFF.

This clone was seen more than once but under ten times. This chain uses TRBV10-3 with TRBJ1-3; no clear D. Germline lookup yields CDR1 ENHRY and CDR2 SYGVKD. There are 12 residues in the CDR3. Trimming removed 2 bases at V and 11 bases at J, with 10 bases between. The CDR3 region is CAISETPPAIYF. CDR3 coding DNA: TGTGCCATCAGTGAGACCCCGCCGGCCATATATTTT.

The chain uses TRBV9 and TRBJ1-1; possibly TRBD1 for D (6 bases). Per the germline V gene, CDR1 is SGDLS and CDR2 is YYNGEE. CDR3 length: 16 residues. Trimming left V 4 bases short and J 5 bases short, with 21 bases between. CDR3 bases: TGTGCCAGCAGCCCTACGACAGGCGGAGGGGGAACTGAAGCTTTCTTT. Protein: CASSPTTGGGGTEAFF. Supplemented by reference TRBV9 and TRBJ1-1, the full variable domain reads DSGVTQTPKHLITATGQRVTLRCSPRSGDLSVYWYQQSLDQGLQFLIQYYNGEERAKGNILERFSAQQFPDLHSELNLSSLELGDSALYFCASSPTTGGGGTEAFFGQGTRLTVV.

The J gene is TRBJ2-1, the V gene TRBV7-8, with 9 nucleotides matching TRBD2. This CDR3 is 15 amino acids long. CDR1 is SGHVS and CDR2 is FQNEAQ in the germline V gene. Trimming removed 0 bases from V and 4 bases from J; junction bases left unmatched: 1. In DNA, the CDR3 is TGTGCCAGCAGCTTAGCAGCGGGGGGTTACAATGAGCAGTTCTTC. Protein product: CASSLAAGGYNEQFF.

The chain combines TRBV29-1 with TRBJ2-7, with 7 bases lining up with TRBD2. The J segment lost 1 base and the V segment lost 4 bases, leaving 4 bases of the junction unmatched. The CDR3 contains 13 residues. Germline V gene data show CDR1 as SQVTM and CDR2 as ANQGSEA. CDR3 residues: CSVVRGESYEQYF. CDR3 DNA: TGCAGCGTTGTACGGGGGGAATCCTACGAGCAGTACTTC.